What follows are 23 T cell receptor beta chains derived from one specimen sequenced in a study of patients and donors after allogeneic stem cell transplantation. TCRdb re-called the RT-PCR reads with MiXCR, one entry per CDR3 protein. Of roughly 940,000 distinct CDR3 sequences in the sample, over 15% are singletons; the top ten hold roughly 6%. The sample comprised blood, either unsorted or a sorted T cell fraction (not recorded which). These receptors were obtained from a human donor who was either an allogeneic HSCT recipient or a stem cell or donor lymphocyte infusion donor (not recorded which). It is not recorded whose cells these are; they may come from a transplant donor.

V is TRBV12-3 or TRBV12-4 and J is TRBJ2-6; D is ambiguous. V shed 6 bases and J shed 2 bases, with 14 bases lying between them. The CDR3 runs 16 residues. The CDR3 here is CASSPTGATGANVLTF. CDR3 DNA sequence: TGTGCCAGCAGCCCTACTGGCGCGACTGGGGCCAACGTCCTGACTTTC.

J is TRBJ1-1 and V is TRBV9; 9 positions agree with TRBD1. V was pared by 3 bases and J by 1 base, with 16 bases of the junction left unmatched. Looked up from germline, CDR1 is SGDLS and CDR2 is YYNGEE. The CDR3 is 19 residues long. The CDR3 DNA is TGTGCCAGCAGCGAGGGCCGGGACAGGGTTTTGTTACGGAACACTGAAGCTTTCTTT. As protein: CASSEGRDRVLLRNTEAFF.

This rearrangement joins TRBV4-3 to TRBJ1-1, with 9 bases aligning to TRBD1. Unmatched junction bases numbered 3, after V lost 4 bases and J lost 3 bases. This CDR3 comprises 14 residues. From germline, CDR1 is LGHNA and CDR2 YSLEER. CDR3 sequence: CASSRTGAYTEAFF. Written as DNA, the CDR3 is TGCGCCAGCAGCCGGACAGGGGCCTACACTGAAGCTTTCTTT.

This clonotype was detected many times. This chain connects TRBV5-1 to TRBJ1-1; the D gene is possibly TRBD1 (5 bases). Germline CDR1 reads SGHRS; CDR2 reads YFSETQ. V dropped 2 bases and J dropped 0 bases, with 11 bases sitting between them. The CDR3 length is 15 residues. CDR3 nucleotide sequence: TGCGCCAGCAGCTTAGGACATTTAATGAACACTGAAGCTTTCTTT. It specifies CASSLGHLMNTEAFF.

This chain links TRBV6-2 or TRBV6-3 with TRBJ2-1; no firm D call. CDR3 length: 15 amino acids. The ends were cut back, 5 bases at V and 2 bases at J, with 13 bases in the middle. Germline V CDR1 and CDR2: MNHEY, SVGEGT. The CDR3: CASSHNPGAYNEQFF. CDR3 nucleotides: TGTGCCAGCAGTCATAACCCTGGGGCCTACAATGAGCAGTTCTTC.

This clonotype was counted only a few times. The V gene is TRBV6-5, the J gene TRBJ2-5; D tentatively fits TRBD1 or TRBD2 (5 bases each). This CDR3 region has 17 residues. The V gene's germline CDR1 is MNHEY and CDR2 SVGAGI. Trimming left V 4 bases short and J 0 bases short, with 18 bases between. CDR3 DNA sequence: TGTGCCAGCAGTTCTCGCCGGGGCCCATGGCACCAAGAGACCCAGTACTTC. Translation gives CASSSRRGPWHQETQYF.

CDR3 coding DNA: TGTGCCAGCACGCGACGGGCAGCCGGAAACACCATATATTTT. Translated, it gives CASTRRAAGNTIYF. The chain couples TRBV6-1 to TRBJ1-3, with unresolved D. Trimming left V 7 bases short and J 4 bases short, with 14 bases between. Germline CDR1 MNHNS, CDR2 SASEGT. The CDR3 is 14 residues long.

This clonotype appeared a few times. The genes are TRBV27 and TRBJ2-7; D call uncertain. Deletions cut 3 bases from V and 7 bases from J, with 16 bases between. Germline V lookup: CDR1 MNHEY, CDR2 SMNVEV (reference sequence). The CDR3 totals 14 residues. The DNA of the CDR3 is TGTGCCAGCAGTTTCGCGACCCTGATCGGTGAGCAGTACTTC. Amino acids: CASSFATLIGEQYF.

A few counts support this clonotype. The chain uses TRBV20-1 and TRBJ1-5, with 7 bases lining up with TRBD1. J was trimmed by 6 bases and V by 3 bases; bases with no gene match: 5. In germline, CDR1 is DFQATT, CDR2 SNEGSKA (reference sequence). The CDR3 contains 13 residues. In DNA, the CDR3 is TGCAGTGCTAGGAGGGGGCCGGCTCAGCCCCAGCATTTT. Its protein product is CSARRGPAQPQHF.

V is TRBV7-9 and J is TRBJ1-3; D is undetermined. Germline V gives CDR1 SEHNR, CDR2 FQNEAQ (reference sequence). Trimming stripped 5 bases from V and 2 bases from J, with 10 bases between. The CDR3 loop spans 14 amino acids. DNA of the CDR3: TGTGCCAGCAGCCTACCCGCGGCTGGAAACACCATATATTTT. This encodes CASSLPAAGNTIYF.

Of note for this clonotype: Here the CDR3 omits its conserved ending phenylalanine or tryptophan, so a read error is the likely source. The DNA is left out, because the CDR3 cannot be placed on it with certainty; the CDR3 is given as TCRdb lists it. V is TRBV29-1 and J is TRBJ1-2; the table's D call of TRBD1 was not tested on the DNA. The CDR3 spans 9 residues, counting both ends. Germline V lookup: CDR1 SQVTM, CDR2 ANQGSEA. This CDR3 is CSVRGGLIG.

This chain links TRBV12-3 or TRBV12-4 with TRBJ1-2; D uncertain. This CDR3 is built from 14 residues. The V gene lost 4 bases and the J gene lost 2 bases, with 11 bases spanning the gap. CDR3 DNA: TGTGCCAGCAGTTCAGCCGCAGGCAACTATGGCTACACCTTC. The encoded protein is CASSSAAGNYGYTF.

The CDR3 reads CASSPTVGQTNQPQHF. The CDR3 DNA sequence: TGTGCCAGCAGCCCGACGGTAGGGCAGACTAATCAGCCCCAGCATTTT. V usage is TRBV7-9 and J usage is TRBJ1-5; D is unclear. Trimming cost V 5 bases and J 4 bases, with 18 bases left between them. Germline CDR1 reads SEHNR; CDR2 reads FQNEAQ (reference sequence). The CDR3 length is 16 residues.

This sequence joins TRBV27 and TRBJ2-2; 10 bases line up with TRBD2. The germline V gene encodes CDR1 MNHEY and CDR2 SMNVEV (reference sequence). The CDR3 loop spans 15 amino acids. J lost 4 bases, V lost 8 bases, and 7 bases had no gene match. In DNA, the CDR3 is TGTGCCAGCGCACTACTAGCGGGATCCACCGGGGAGCTGTTTTTT. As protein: CASALLAGSTGELFF.

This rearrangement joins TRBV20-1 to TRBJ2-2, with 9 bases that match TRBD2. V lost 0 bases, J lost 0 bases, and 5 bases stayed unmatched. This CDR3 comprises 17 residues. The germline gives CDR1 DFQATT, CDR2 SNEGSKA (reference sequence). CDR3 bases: TGCAGTGCTAGAGATCTCAGGACTAGCGCGAACACCGGGGAGCTGTTTTTT. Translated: CSARDLRTSANTGELFF.

CDR3 protein: CASSLTGQIIIGNTIYF. CDR3 sequence (DNA): TGCGCCAGCAGCTTAACGGGACAGATCATCATTGGAAACACCATATATTTT. The rearrangement uses TRBV5-1 and TRBJ1-3, with 7 nucleotides matching TRBD1. J gave up 3 bases and V 2 bases, and 11 bases lay outside the gene matches. The CDR3 extends over 17 amino acids. CDR1 is SGHRS, CDR2 YFSETQ, per germline.

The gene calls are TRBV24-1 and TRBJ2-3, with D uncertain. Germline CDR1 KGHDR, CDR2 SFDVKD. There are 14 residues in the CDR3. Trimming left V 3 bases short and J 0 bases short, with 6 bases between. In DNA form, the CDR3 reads TGTGCCACCAGTGATCAGATTAGCACAGATACGCAGTATTTT. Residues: CATSDQISTDTQYF.

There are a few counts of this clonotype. CDR3 region: CASAQESGELFF. The DNA for the CDR3 is TGTGCCAGCGCCCAGGAGTCCGGGGAGCTGTTTTTT. The rearrangement uses TRBV3-1 and TRBJ2-2; D gene ambiguous. Germline CDR1 is LGHDT and CDR2 is YNNKEL (reference sequence). V shed 8 bases and J shed 6 bases, with 10 bases lying between them. The CDR3 covers 12 residues.

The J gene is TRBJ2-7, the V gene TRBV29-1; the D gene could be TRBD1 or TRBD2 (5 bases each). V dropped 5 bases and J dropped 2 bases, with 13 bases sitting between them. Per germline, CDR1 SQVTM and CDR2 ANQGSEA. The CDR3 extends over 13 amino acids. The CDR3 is CSVSPGPAYEQYF. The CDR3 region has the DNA TGCAGCGTTTCCCCGGGACCTGCCTACGAGCAGTACTTC.

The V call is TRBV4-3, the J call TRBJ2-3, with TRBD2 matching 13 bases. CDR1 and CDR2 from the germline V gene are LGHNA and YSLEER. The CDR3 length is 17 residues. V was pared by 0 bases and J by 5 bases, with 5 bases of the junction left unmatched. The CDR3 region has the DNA TGCGCCAGCAGCCAAGAAACTAGCGGGGGGGTGATAGATACGCAGTATTTT. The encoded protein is CASSQETSGGVIDTQYF.

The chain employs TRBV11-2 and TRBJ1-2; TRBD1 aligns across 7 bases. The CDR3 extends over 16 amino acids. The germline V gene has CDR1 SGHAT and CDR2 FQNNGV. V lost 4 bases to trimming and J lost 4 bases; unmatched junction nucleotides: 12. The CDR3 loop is CASSSSLGTAFYGYTF. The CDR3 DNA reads TGTGCCAGCAGCTCGAGCCTTGGGACAGCGTTCTATGGCTACACCTTC.

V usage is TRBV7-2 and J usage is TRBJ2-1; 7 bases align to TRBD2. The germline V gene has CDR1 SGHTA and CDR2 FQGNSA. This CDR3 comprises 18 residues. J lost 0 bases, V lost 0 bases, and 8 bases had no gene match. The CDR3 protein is CASSLAGRGASSYNEQFF. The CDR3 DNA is TGTGCCAGCAGCTTAGCGGGGAGGGGTGCTAGCTCCTACAATGAGCAGTTCTTC.

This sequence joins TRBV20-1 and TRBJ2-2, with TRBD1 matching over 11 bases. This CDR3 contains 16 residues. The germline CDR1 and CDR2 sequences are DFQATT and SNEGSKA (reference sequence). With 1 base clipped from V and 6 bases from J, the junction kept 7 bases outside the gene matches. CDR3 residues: CSARVHGTGGAGELFF. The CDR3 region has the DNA TGCAGTGCTAGAGTACATGGGACAGGGGGGGCCGGGGAGCTGTTTTTT.